The rows below give T cell receptor beta chains drawn from one sample of a study of glioma-infiltrating T cells after dendritic cell vaccination. The protocol was immunoSEQ multiplex PCR, while the TCRdb copy is restricted to in-frame clones and leaves out a portion. The top ten clones hold 5.4% of a sample with approximately 92,000 clones, about 85% of them seen once. The input for sequencing was blood, taken after dendritic cell vaccination. The source is a human donor with glioblastoma. Each CDR3 is given with its conserved first and last residue. D genes are given only for firm matches.

J: TRBJ2-1; V: TRBV19; D: -; CDR3: CASTHTPSYNEQFF
J: TRBJ2-3; V: TRBV9; D: TRBD2; CDR3: CASSVGASGSTDTQYF
J: TRBJ2-1; V: TRBV5-6; D: TRBD2; CDR3: CASSLRTSTYNEQFF
J: TRBJ2-7; V: TRBV28; D: TRBD1; CDR3: CASISGSGGISYEQYF
J: TRBJ2-3; V: TRBV4-1; D: TRBD2; CDR3: CASSQGRGGVRTDTQYF
J: TRBJ2-7; V: TRBV5-1; D: TRBD1; CDR3: CASSLITPGTGVGEQYF
J: TRBJ1-2; V: TRBV27; D: -; CDR3: CASSFLPQGMYGYTF
J: TRBJ2-1; V: TRBV5-1; D: TRBD1; CDR3: CASSLTTGVQNEQFF
J: TRBJ2-1; V: TRBV11-3; D: -; CDR3: CASSLDQVVNEQFF
J: TRBJ2-5; V: TRBV30; D: TRBD2; CDR3: CASSRTSGHTRYF
J: TRBJ1-1; V: TRBV5-1; D: -; CDR3: CASSEANTEAFF
J: TRBJ1-1; V: TRBV7-9; D: -; CDR3: CASRPGGHLNTEAFF
J: TRBJ2-2; V: TRBV29-1; D: TRBD1; CDR3: CSVIAPGQGVTGELFF
J: TRBJ2-3; V: TRBV27; D: -; CDR3: CASSSGLLGHYF
J: TRBJ1-5; V: TRBV7-8; D: -; CDR3: CASSLVVEGNQPQHF
J: TRBJ2-3; V: TRBV30; D: TRBD1; CDR3: CAWSVDRGWTDTQYF
J: TRBJ1-2; V: TRBV4-1; D: TRBD1; CDR3: CASSQGTGTNYGYTF
J: TRBJ2-5; V: TRBV28; D: TRBD2; CDR3: CASKGGRLRETQYF
J: TRBJ2-1; V: TRBV9; D: -; CDR3: CASSVDTGKQFF
J: TRBJ1-2; V: TRBV5-1; D: -; CDR3: CASSLELGPYGYTF
J: TRBJ1-2; V: TRBV4-2; D: -; CDR3: CASTLTGSSHGYTF
J: TRBJ2-7; V: TRBV27; D: TRBD1; CDR3: CASSLWGQIYEQYF
J: TRBJ1-5; V: TRBV28; D: TRBD1; CDR3: CASSPAQGPQPQHF
J: TRBJ1-5; V: TRBV19; D: -; CDR3: CASSIRGIQGMNQPQHF
J: TRBJ2-5; V: TRBV7-9; D: TRBD1; CDR3: CASSPGTGSETQYF
J: TRBJ2-5; V: TRBV28; D: TRBD2; CDR3: CASSLGTGAGEETQYF
J: TRBJ1-2; V: TRBV4-1; D: -; CDR3: CASSQEWEGQGQYYGYTF
J: TRBJ2-1; V: TRBV5-4; D: TRBD2; CDR3: CASSTRTSGDNEQFF
J: TRBJ2-7; V: TRBV28; D: -; CDR3: CASSLPSGPTYEQYF